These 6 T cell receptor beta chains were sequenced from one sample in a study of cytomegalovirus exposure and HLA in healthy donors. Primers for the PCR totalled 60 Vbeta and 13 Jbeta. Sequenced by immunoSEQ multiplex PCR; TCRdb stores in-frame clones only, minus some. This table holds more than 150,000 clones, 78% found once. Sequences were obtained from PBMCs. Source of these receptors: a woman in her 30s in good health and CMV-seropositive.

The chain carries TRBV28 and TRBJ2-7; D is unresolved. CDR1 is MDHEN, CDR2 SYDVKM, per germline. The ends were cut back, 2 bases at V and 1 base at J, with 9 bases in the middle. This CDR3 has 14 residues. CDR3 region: CASSLDPESYEQYF. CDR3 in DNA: TGTGCCAGCAGTTTAGACCCGGAGTCCTACGAGCAGTACTTC.

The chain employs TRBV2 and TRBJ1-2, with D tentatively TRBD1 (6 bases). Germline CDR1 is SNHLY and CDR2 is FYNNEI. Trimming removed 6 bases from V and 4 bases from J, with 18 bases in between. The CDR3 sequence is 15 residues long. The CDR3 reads CASSAGAGAAYGYTF. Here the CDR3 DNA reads TGTGCCAGCAGCGCGGGGGCAGGGGCCGCCTATGGCTACACCTTC.

The DNA for the CDR3 is TGTGCCAGCAGCCAAGGGGGGGAGGGAGCTTTCTTT. Protein: CASSQGGEGAFF. This chain joins TRBV14 and TRBJ1-1, with TRBD1 as a possible D gene (5 bases). The CDR3 runs to 12 residues. Germline V gives CDR1 SGHDN, CDR2 FVKESK. Between the trimmed V and J ends, which lost 1 base and 10 bases, there was a span of 10 bases.

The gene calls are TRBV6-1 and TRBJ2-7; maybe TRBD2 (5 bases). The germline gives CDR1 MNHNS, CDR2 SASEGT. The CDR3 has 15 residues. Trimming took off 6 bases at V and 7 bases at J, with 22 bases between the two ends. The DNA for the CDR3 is TGTGCCAGCAGAAGTCCCGCGGGCCGAGGGAAAGAGCAGTACTTC. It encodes CASRSPAGRGKEQYF.

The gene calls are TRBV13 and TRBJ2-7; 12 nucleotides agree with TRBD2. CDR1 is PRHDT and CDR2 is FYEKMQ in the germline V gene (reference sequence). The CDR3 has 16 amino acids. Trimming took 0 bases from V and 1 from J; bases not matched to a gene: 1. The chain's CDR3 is CASSLGGLAGSYEQYF. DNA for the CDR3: TGTGCCAGCAGCTTAGGCGGACTAGCGGGATCCTACGAGCAGTACTTC. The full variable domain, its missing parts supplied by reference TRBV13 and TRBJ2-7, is AAGVIQSPRHLIKEKRETATLKCYPIPRHDTVYWYQQGPGQDPQFLISFYEKMQSDKGSIPDRFSAQQFSDYHSELNMSSLELGDSALYFCASSLGGLAGSYEQYFGPGTRLTVT.

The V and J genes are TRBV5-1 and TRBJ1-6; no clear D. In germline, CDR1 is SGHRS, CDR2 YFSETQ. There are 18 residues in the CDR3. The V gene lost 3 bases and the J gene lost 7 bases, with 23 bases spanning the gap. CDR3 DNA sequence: TGCGCCAGCAGCTCCAAGCAGACGGGAGCAGGTTTAAATTCACCCCTCCACTTT. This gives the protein CASSSKQTGAGLNSPLHF.